The TCR beta chain under discussion was sequenced for a study of regulatory T cells in long-lasting Graves disease. The study's findings and limits: TRBV28, TRBJ1-2 and TRBJ2-5 were favored in persistent disease.

The CDR3 is made up of 14 amino acids. CDR1 and CDR2 (germline): SGHDT, YYEEEE. V lost 2 bases to trimming and J lost 4 bases, with 12 bases between them. This clonotype was counted between two and nine times. Its specificity is unknown. TCR beta libraries were built with iRepertoire HTBI primers and Arm-PCR of CDR3 regions. Per the study methods: Identified segments across samples numbered 60 or so TRBV and about 13 TRBJ. Using its own MiXCR run on the multiplex PCR reads, TCRdb lists one record per CDR3 protein. The V and J calls were determined by TCRdb, not by the authors. The data show approximately 540,000 distinct CDR3 sequences, around 13% seen once. The sample's time point: newly diagnosed GD, antithyroid drugs for less than 3 months. The authors made the TCR library using RNA they extracted from PBMCs. The same sample was also studied in work on T cells in Graves' hyperthyroidism and ophthalmopathy. That work adds: Lactation, pregnancy, other autoimmune disease or uncontrolled infection led to exclusion of patients. Most thyroid clonotypes expanded above 0.001 appeared in blood too.

The rearrangement joins TRBV5-6 to TRBJ1-2; D unresolved. This sample comprised peripheral blood mononuclear cells (PBMCs), obtained at new diagnosis, from a patient treated with antithyroid drugs. The source of this sequence is a woman between 25 and 40 years old with Graves disease. Here the CDR3 reads CASSFQNRGYGYTF. The CDR3 coding sequence is TGTGCCAGCAGCTTTCAAAATAGAGGCTATGGCTACACCTTC.